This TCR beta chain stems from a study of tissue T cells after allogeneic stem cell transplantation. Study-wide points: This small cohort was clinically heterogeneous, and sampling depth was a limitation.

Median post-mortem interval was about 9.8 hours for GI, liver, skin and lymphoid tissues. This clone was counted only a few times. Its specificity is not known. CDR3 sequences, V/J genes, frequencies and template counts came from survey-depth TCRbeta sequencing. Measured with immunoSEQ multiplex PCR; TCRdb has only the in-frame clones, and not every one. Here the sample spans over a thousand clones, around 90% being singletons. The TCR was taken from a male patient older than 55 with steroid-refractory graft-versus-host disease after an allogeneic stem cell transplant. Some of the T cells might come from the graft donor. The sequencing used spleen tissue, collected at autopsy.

The CDR3 protein is CASSPRGGSSYNEQFF. The CDR3, as DNA: TGTGCCAGCAGCCCCCGCGGGGGAAGCTCCTACAATGAGCAGTTCTTC. The chain couples TRBV3-1 (or the pseudogene TRBV3-2) to TRBJ2-1; 7 bases map to TRBD2. CDR1 is LGHDT, CDR2 YNNKEL, per germline (reference sequence). The V gene end was trimmed by 4 bases and the J gene end by 0 bases; junction bases not matched to a gene: 6. This CDR3 is 16 amino acids long.